The 18 T cell receptor beta chains reported below all come from one sample, sequenced in a study of blood T cell repertoires in COVID-19. Some clones are missing from TCRdb's copy, which holds only in-frame ones; the method was immunoSEQ multiplex PCR. This table holds some 130,000 clones, roughly 82% found once. The sequencing sample was made of peripheral blood. The source of these receptors is an elderly man with acute or convalescent COVID-19.

The chain links TRBV6-6 to TRBJ2-3; 7 nucleotides line up with TRBD2. Looked up from germline, CDR1 is MNHNY and CDR2 is SVGAGI (reference sequence). The V and J ends lost 5 bases and 1 base, in that order; junction bases with no gene match: 6. The CDR3 has 15 residues. In DNA form, the CDR3 reads TGTGCCAGCAGTAAGGCCAGCGGGGGCACAGATACGCAGTATTTT. Residues: CASSKASGGTDTQYF.

The V call is TRBV5-1, the J call TRBJ2-4; 10 bases align to TRBD1. J gave up 3 bases and V 0 bases, and 3 bases lay outside the gene matches. The CDR3 covers 16 residues. Germline CDR1 and CDR2: SGHRS and YFSETQ. CDR3 sequence: CASSLGGDRGKNIQYF. The DNA of the CDR3 is TGCGCCAGCAGCTTGGGAGGGGACAGGGGCAAAAACATTCAGTACTTC.

The V call is TRBV30, the J call TRBJ2-5; no definite D call. The V and J ends lost 5 bases and 3 bases respectively, with 7 bases between them. The length of the CDR3 is 11 residues. CDR1 and CDR2 (germline): GTSNPN, SVGIG (reference sequence). This CDR3 reads CAWRREETQYF. The DNA of the CDR3 is TGTGCCTGGCGGAGAGAAGAGACCCAGTACTTC.

The chain recombines TRBV7-2 with TRBJ1-3, with 8 bases lining up with TRBD1. The CDR3 has 15 amino acids. Germline values: CDR1 SGHTA, CDR2 FQGNSA. V was pared by 3 bases and J by 1 base, with 2 bases of the junction left unmatched. Here the CDR3 DNA reads TGTGCCAGCAGCTTCGACAGGGGATCTGGAAACACCATATATTTT. Translated: CASSFDRGSGNTIYF.

The table lists this clone with a few counts. V usage is TRBV11-3 and J usage is TRBJ2-1, with TRBD2 matching 8 bases. V trimming: 5 bases; J trimming: 5 bases; junction bases outside the gene matches: 8. There are 15 residues in the CDR3. In germline, CDR1 is SGHNT, CDR2 YENEEA. For the CDR3, the DNA is TGTGCCAGCAGCCGCCGGGGGGGGGACCACAATGAGCAGTTCTTC. It codes for CASSRRGGDHNEQFF. The whole variable domain, filled in from reference TRBV11-3 and TRBJ2-1, reads EAGVVQSPRYKIIEKKQPVAFWCNPISGHNTLYWYLQNLGQGPELLIRYENEEAVDDSQLPKDRFSAERLKGVDSTLKIQPAELGDSAVYLCASSRRGGDHNEQFFGPGTRLTVL.

This chain connects TRBV5-6 to TRBJ2-1, with TRBD2 identical over 8 bases. This CDR3 contains 16 residues. Germline CDR1 SGHDT, CDR2 YYEEEE. V was clipped by 0 bases and J by 4 bases; unmatched bases: 6. CDR3 DNA sequence: TGTGCCAGCAGCTTGGAGGTGGAGCGGGGGTACAATGAGCAGTTCTTC. It encodes CASSLEVERGYNEQFF.

The chain links TRBV30 to TRBJ1-1; 7 bases line up with TRBD1. The V segment lost 3 bases and the J segment 1 base; nucleotides outside the gene matches: 11. Germline CDR1 GTSNPN, CDR2 SVGIG (reference sequence). CDR3 length equals 16 residues. The CDR3 region has the DNA TGTGCCTGGAGGACAGGGATTTCGTTGAAGAACACTGAAGCTTTCTTT. This translates into CAWRTGISLKNTEAFF.

This chain uses TRBV7-7 with TRBJ1-3, with TRBD1 identical over 10 bases. The CDR3 consists of 15 residues. Germline assignment: CDR1 SSHAT and CDR2 FNYEAQ (reference sequence). Trimming cost V 5 bases and J 2 bases; bases outside gene matches: 3. The CDR3 loop is CASSPGQGAGNTIYF. CDR3 nucleotide sequence: TGTGCCAGCAGCCCTGGACAGGGGGCTGGAAACACCATATATTTT.

The chain carries TRBV6-5 and TRBJ2-1; 11 nucleotides align to TRBD1. The CDR3 sequence is 15 residues long. The ends lost 0 bases at V and 10 bases at J; junction bases unmatched: 5. Germline CDR1 and CDR2: MNHEY and SVGAGI. CDR3 DNA sequence: TGTGCCAGCAGTTACTCGGGGACAGGGGGATTCGAGCAGTTCTTC. Residues: CASSYSGTGGFEQFF.

The V gene is TRBV28, the J gene TRBJ2-2, with a weak D call TRBD1 (6 bases). V was cut by 7 bases and J by 3 bases, with 12 bases left in between. Looked up from germline, CDR1 is MDHEN and CDR2 is SYDVKM. The CDR3 spans 14 residues. CDR3 region: CASITGQYTGELFF. CDR3 sequence (DNA): TGTGCCAGCATTACTGGACAGTACACCGGGGAGCTGTTTTTT.

V is TRBV27 and J is TRBJ2-2; possibly TRBD1 for D (6 bases). This CDR3 spans 16 amino acids. V lost 8 bases and J lost 5, with 21 bases in between. Germline assignment: CDR1 MNHEY and CDR2 SMNVEV (reference sequence). The CDR3 protein is CASRNNRDKGTGELFF. CDR3 sequence (DNA): TGTGCCAGCCGAAACAACAGGGATAAGGGTACCGGGGAGCTGTTTTTT.

This chain links TRBV5-1 with TRBJ2-3; TRBD1 is a possible D gene (6 bases). The germline CDR1 and CDR2 sequences are SGHRS and YFSETQ. This CDR3 is 14 amino acids long. Trimming removed 3 bases from V and 7 bases from J, with 15 bases in between. The CDR3 nucleotides read TGCGCCAGCAGCTCTTCAGAACAGGGAAATACGCAGTATTTT. Protein product: CASSSSEQGNTQYF.

The CDR3 protein is CASSPGIEQFF. The CDR3 coding sequence is TGTGCCAGCAGCCCCGGGATAGAGCAGTTCTTC. This sequence joins TRBV11-2 and TRBJ2-1; D may be TRBD2 (5 bases). Trimming took off 5 bases at V and 10 bases at J, with 9 bases between the two ends. Looked up from germline, CDR1 is SGHAT and CDR2 is FQNNGV. The CDR3 contains 11 residues.

The V and J genes are TRBV7-3 and TRBJ2-5; no clear D. The CDR3 extends over 13 amino acids. V dropped 2 bases and J dropped 7 bases, with 11 bases sitting between them. Germline loops: CDR1 SGHTA, CDR2 FQGTGA. CDR3: CASSLSPGPTQYF. The DNA for the CDR3 is TGTGCCAGCAGCTTATCCCCAGGCCCGACCCAGTACTTC.

Regarding this clone: Other DNA sequences from this sample encode an identical CDR3 as well. This chain uses TRBV18 with TRBJ2-1; the match to TRBD2 covers 8 bases. Germline V gene data show CDR1 as KGHSH and CDR2 as LQKENI. There are 15 residues in the CDR3. Trimming took 2 bases from V and 0 from J; bases not matched to a gene: 0. The CDR3 DNA sequence: TGTGCCAGCTCACCAAGCGGGGGCTCCTACAATGAGCAGTTCTTC. This gives the protein CASSPSGGSYNEQFF.

The gene calls are TRBV7-2 and TRBJ2-5, with TRBD2 as a possible D gene (5 bases). Trimming left V 1 base short and J 2 bases short, with 11 bases between. CDR1 and CDR2 from the germline V gene are SGHTA and FQGNSA. This CDR3 region has 15 residues. The CDR3 sequence: CASSLGGRVQETQYF. Here the CDR3 DNA reads TGTGCCAGCAGCTTAGGCGGGCGGGTACAAGAGACCCAGTACTTC.

The V and J genes are TRBV5-6 and TRBJ2-3; D is possibly TRBD1 (6 bases). The germline V gene has CDR1 SGHDT and CDR2 YYEEEE. Deletions cut 2 bases from V and 1 base from J, with 14 bases between. This CDR3 is 16 amino acids long. This chain's CDR3 is CASSFSQGYGTDTQYF. The CDR3 DNA sequence: TGTGCCAGCAGCTTCTCCCAGGGGTATGGCACAGATACGCAGTATTTT.

This chain links TRBV3-1 (or the pseudogene TRBV3-2) with TRBJ2-1; the D is unclear. CDR3 size: 17 residues. V was shortened by 1 base and J by 4 bases, with 17 bases between the two germline ends. The V gene's germline CDR1 is LGHDT and CDR2 YNNKEL (reference sequence). The CDR3 nucleotides are TGTGCCAGCAGCCAAGTACCCCAGCCCCCGCGGTACAATGAGCAGTTCTTC. Amino acids: CASSQVPQPPRYNEQFF.